These 15 T cell receptor beta chains were all obtained from the same sample, sequenced in a study of regulatory T cells in long-lasting Graves disease. Arm-PCR with iRepertoire HTBI primers amplified the CDR3 regions for these TCR beta libraries. TCRdb reprocessed the multiplex PCR reads with MiXCR, giving one entry per CDR3 protein. This sample has 500,000 or so distinct CDR3 sequences, with approximately 15% found just once. Time point in this sample: newly diagnosed GD, antithyroid drugs for less than 3 months. The TCR library was made from RNA that had been extracted from PBMCs in TRIzol. The same data also went into a second study, on T cells in Graves' hyperthyroidism and ophthalmopathy.

The specimen was peripheral blood mononuclear cells (PBMCs), collected at new diagnosis, from a patient treated with antithyroid drugs. The receptor source for this set is a woman in her 50s with Graves disease.

The table lists this clonotype with many counts. This sequence joins TRBV7-2 and TRBJ1-2; D not certain. This CDR3 spans 14 amino acids. The germline gives CDR1 SGHTA, CDR2 FQGNSA. V dropped 11 bases and J dropped 0 bases, with 16 bases sitting between them. DNA for the CDR3: TGTGCCGTCTCAACCCCAAATGCTAACTATGGCTACACCTTC. Amino acids: CAVSTPNANYGYTF.

This clonotype was seen ten or more times. The chain is built from TRBV6-5 and TRBJ1-4, with D possibly being TRBD1 (6 bases). V lost 4 bases to trimming and J lost 3 bases, with 18 bases between them. The CDR3 has 17 residues. CDR1 is MNHEY, CDR2 SVGAGI, per germline. The DNA of the CDR3 is TGTGCCAGCAGTTTCGGACAGAAAGCCGTCCCTAATGAAAAACTGTTTTTT. Translating gives CASSFGQKAVPNEKLFF.

Of note for this clonotype: Since a much larger clone is just one base distant, this may be a read error. This chain links TRBV7-3 with TRBJ2-3, with 7 bases matching TRBD2. The CDR3 runs 15 residues. Germline V gene data show CDR1 as SGHTA and CDR2 as FQGTGA. The CDR3 coding sequence is TGTGCCAGCAGCTTAAATTCGGGAGGTGGAGATACGCAGTGTTTT. Protein product: CASSLNSGGGDTQCF. The whole variable domain, remainder taken from reference TRBV7-3 and TRBJ2-3, is GAGVSQTPSNKVTEKGKYVELRCDPISGHTALYWYRQSLGQGPEFLIYFQGTGAADDSGLPNDRFFAVRPEGSVSTLKIQRTERGDSAVYLCASSLNSGGGDTQCFGPGTRLTVL.

This chain uses TRBV28 with TRBJ1-6; D not resolved. The CDR3 is 14 amino acids. With 2 bases removed from V and 8 bases from J, the gap between germline ends came to 10 bases. Germline CDR1 reads MDHEN; CDR2 reads SYDVKM. This chain's CDR3 is CASSLTGVDSPLHF. CDR3 DNA: TGTGCCAGCAGTTTAACGGGCGTTGATTCACCCCTCCACTTT.

In this sample, this clonotype turned up many times. The chain employs TRBV3-1 and TRBJ1-2; D may be TRBD1 (6 bases). Trimming removed 4 bases from V and 7 bases from J, with 25 bases in between. The CDR3 sequence is 17 residues long. Per the germline V gene, CDR1 is LGHDT and CDR2 is YNNKEL (reference sequence). The CDR3 bases are TGTGCCAGCAGCCGAAGTAGTGGCTCAGGGGTTTTCGGTGGCTACACCTTC. Translated: CASSRSSGSGVFGGYTF. The full variable domain, rest sourced from reference TRBV3-1 and TRBJ1-2, is DTAVSQTPKYLVTQMGNDKSIKCEQNLGHDTMYWYKQDSKKFLKIMFSYNNKELIINETVPNRFSPKSPDKAHLNLHINSLELGDSAVYFCASSRSSGSGVFGGYTFGSGTRLTVV.

This chain links TRBV19 with TRBJ1-2; 7 positions match TRBD1. CDR3 length equals 16 residues. Germline V gene data show CDR1 as LNHDA and CDR2 as SQIVND (reference sequence). V dropped 10 bases and J dropped 2; count of bases not matched to a gene: 16. The CDR3 protein is CATRLTPGQKNYGYTF. Written as DNA, the CDR3 is TGTGCCACTAGACTTACCCCGGGACAGAAAAACTATGGCTACACCTTC. Combining the CDR3 with reference TRBV19 and TRBJ1-2 gives the whole variable domain DGGITQSPKYLFRKEGQNVTLSCEQNLNHDAMYWYRQDPGQGLRLIYYSQIVNDFQKGDIAEGYSVSREKKESFPLTVTSAQKNPTAFYLCATRLTPGQKNYGYTFGSGTRLTVV.

This clonotype was counted ten times or more. The chain joins TRBV30 to TRBJ1-5; 9 bases are a match to TRBD1. Losses at the gene ends were 1 base for V and 5 bases for J; bases not matched to a gene: 3. CDR3 length: 14 residues. Germline V gene sequence: CDR1 GTSNPN, CDR2 SVGIG (reference sequence). CDR3 region: CAWSADRGDQPQHF. DNA for the CDR3: TGTGCCTGGAGTGCGGACAGGGGAGATCAGCCCCAGCATTTT. Supplemented by reference TRBV30 and TRBJ1-5, the full variable domain reads SQTIHQWPATLVQPVGSPLSLECTVEGTSNPNLYWYRQAAGRGLQLLFYSVGIGQISSEVPQNLSASRPQDRQFILSSKKLLLSDSGFYLCAWSADRGDQPQHFGDGTRLSIL.

The rearrangement links TRBV20-1 to TRBJ1-1; TRBD1 agrees at 8 bases. J lost 5 bases, V lost 4 bases, and 9 bases had no gene match. The CDR3 has 14 amino acids. Germline V lookup: CDR1 DFQATT, CDR2 SNEGSKA (reference sequence). The chain's CDR3 is CSAKIGTGQTEAFF. For the CDR3, the DNA is TGCAGTGCTAAGATAGGGACAGGCCAGACTGAAGCTTTCTTT.

This clonotype has a count of ten or more. The chain is built from TRBV12-3 or TRBV12-4 and TRBJ1-5; D unclear. V dropped 5 bases and J dropped 9 bases, with 11 bases sitting between them. The CDR3 runs to 12 residues. The CDR3 spells CASSIIGGPQHF. The CDR3 DNA is TGTGCCAGCAGTATTATTGGAGGGCCCCAGCATTTT.

As for this clonotype: This clone may be a read error of a much larger clone one base away. V is TRBV12-3 or TRBV12-4 and J is TRBJ2-2; 8 bases align to TRBD2. The CDR3 length is 16 residues. V was pared by 4 bases and J by 4 bases, with 8 bases of the junction left unmatched. The CDR3 DNA reads TGTGCCAGCAGTTCCGGTGCGGGAGGACCCACCGGGGAGCTGTTTTTT. Translation: CASSSGAGGPTGELFF.

This clonotype was detected many times. The chain has TRBV7-8 and TRBJ2-7; D is undetermined. Deletions cut 5 bases from V and 5 bases from J, with 16 bases between. The CDR3 extends over 14 amino acids. The germline V gene has CDR1 SGHVS and CDR2 FQNEAQ. The CDR3 DNA reads TGTGCCAGCAGCCCCCTAGTGGGCCGAAACGAGCAGTACTTC. Residues: CASSPLVGRNEQYF.

This chain links TRBV20-1 with TRBJ2-3; 8 nucleotides line up with TRBD2. V was clipped by 2 bases and J by 5 bases; unmatched bases: 6. CDR3 length equals 14 residues. Germline V gives CDR1 DFQATT, CDR2 SNEGSKA (reference sequence). The CDR3 region is CSARKRERGDTQYF. The CDR3 bases are TGCAGTGCTAGAAAGCGGGAGCGGGGAGATACGCAGTATTTT.

This clonotype was counted between two and nine times. V gene TRBV4-2 combines with J gene TRBJ1-4, with D possibly matching TRBD1 (5 bases). Trimming took 0 bases from V and 2 from J, leaving 10 bases between them. This CDR3 contains 16 residues. Per the germline V gene, CDR1 is LGHNA and CDR2 is YNFKEQ. This CDR3 is CASSQDLGRTNEKLFF. CDR3 bases: TGTGCCAGCAGCCAAGATTTGGGACGGACTAATGAAAAACTGTTTTTT.

J is TRBJ2-7 and V is TRBV19; TRBD2 matches at 7 bases. The CDR3 loop spans 13 amino acids. Trimming removed 5 bases from V and 5 bases from J; junction bases left unmatched: 6. Germline CDR1 reads LNHDA; CDR2 reads SQIVND (reference sequence). The CDR3 here is CASSFQRGDEQYF. CDR3 DNA: TGTGCCAGTAGTTTCCAACGGGGGGACGAGCAGTACTTC.

This clonotype appeared a few times. The CDR3 does not end in the conserved phenylalanine or tryptophan, so this is likely a read error. This sequence joins TRBV28 and TRBJ2-7; TRBD1 might be the D (5 bases). The V gene lost 6 bases and the J gene lost 4 bases, with 16 bases spanning the gap. Per the germline V gene, CDR1 is MDHEN and CDR2 is SYDVKM. The CDR3 totals 14 residues. For the CDR3, the DNA is TGTGCCAGCAGCATGCGACAGACGAATTACGAGCAGTACCTC. Its protein product is CASSMRQTNYEQYL.